Detailed here is one T cell receptor beta chain. As yet, its antigen is unknown. The data were obtained in a study of cytomegalovirus exposure and HLA in healthy donors. Study conclusions and caveats: Common viral pathogens seemed, in a later analysis, to connect with several of the most significant clusters. A missense variant in DCLRE1C was later tied to TCR beta V- and J-gene trimming.

PCR amplification relied on 60 Vbeta primers (plus 13 Jbeta primers). Here immunoSEQ multiplex PCR was the method, and the copy in TCRdb shows in-frame clones only, minus some. The sample comprises about 140,000 clones, approximately 80% of which are singletons, and 3.5% to 5.5% rests with the top ten. J lost 4 bases, V lost 6 bases, and 11 bases had no gene match. The CDR3 length is 16 residues. The germline gives CDR1 MDHEN, CDR2 SYDVKM. Sequenced material: PBMCs. This chain uses TRBV28 with TRBJ1-4, with 7 positions matching TRBD1. The clonotype originates from a woman aged 40 to 55 in good health and CMV-seropositive. The CDR3 here is CASSPLGGEDNEKLFF. The CDR3 coding sequence is TGTGCCAGCAGCCCACTAGGGGGCGAGGATAATGAAAAACTGTTTTTT.